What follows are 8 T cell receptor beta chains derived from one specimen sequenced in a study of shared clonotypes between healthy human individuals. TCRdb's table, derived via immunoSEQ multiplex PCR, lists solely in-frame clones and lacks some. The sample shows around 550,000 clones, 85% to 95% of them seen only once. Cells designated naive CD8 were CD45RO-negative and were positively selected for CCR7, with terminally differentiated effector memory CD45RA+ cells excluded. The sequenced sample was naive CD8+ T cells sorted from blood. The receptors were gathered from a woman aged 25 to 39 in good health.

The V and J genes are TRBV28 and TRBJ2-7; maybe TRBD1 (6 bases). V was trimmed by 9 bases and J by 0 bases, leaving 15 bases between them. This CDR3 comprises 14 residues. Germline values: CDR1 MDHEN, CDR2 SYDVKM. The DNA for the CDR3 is TGTGCCAGTTGGGGGTCCAGGGGCTCCTACGAGCAGTACTTC. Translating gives CASWGSRGSYEQYF.

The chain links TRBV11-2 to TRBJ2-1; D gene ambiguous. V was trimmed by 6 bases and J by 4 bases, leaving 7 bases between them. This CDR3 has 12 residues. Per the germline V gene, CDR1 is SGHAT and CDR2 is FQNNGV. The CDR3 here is CASRETYNEQFF. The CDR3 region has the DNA TGTGCCAGCAGAGAGACTTACAATGAGCAGTTCTTC.

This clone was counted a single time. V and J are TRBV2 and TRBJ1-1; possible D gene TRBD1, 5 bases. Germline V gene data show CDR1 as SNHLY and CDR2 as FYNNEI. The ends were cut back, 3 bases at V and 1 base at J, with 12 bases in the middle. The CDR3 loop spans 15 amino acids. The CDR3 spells CASSDEGHSNTEAFF. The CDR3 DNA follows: TGTGCCAGCAGTGACGAAGGACATTCGAACACTGAAGCTTTCTTT.

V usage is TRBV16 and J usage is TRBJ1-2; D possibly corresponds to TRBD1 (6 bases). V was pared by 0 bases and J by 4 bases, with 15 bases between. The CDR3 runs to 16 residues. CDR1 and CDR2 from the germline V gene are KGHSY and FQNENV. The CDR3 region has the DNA TGTGCCAGCAGCCAATCGCGGGGGACACGTAGCTATGGCTACACCTTC. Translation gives CASSQSRGTRSYGYTF.

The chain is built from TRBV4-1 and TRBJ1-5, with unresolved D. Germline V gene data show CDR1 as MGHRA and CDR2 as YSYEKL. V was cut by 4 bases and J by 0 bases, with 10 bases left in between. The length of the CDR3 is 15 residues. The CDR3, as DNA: TGCGCCAGCAGCCGAGGCGGGTATAGCAATCAGCCCCAGCATTTT. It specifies CASSRGGYSNQPQHF.

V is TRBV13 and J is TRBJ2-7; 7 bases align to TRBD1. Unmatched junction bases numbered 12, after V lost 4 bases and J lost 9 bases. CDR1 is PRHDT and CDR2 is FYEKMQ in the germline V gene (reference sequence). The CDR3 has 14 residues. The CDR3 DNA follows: TGTGCCAGCAGCTACAGGGGCTCGCCACCTCGGCAGTACTTC. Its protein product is CASSYRGSPPRQYF.

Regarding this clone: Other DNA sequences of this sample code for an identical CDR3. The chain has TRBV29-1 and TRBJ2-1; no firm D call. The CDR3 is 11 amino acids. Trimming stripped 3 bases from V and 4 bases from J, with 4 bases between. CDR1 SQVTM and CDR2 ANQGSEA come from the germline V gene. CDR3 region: CSVDSYNEQFF. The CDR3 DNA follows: TGCAGCGTTGATTCGTACAATGAGCAGTTCTTC.

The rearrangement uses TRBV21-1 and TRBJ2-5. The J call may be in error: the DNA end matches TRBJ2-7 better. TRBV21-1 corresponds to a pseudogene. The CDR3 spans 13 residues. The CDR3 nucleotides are TGTGCCAGCAGCAAAAGACGACACTACGAGCAGTACTTC. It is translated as CASSKRRHYEQYF.